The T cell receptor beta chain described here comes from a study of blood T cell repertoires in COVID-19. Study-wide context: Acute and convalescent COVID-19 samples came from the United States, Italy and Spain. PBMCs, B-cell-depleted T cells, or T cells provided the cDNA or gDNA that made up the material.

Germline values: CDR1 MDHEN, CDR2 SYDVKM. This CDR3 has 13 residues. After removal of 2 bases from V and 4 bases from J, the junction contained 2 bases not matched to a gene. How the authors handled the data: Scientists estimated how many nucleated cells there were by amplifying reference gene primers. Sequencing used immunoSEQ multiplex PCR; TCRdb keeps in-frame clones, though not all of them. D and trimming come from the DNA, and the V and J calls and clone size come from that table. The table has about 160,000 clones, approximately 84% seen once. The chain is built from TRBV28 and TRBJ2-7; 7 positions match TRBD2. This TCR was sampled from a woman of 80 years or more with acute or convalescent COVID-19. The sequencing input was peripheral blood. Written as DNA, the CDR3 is TGTGCCAGCAGTTTAGGGACTAATTACGAGCAGTACTTC. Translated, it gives CASSLGTNYEQYF.